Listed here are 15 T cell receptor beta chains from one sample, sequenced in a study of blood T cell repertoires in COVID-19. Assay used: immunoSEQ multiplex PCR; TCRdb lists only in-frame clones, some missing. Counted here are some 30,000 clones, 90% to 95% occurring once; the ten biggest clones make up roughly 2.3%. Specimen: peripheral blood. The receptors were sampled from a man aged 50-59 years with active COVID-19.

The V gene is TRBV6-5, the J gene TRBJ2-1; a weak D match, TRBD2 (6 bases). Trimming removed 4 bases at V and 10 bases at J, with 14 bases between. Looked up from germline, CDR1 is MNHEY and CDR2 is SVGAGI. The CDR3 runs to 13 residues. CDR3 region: CASSFPGTGEQFF. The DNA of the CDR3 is TGTGCCAGCAGTTTCCCTGGGACTGGAGAGCAGTTCTTC.

The CDR3, as DNA: TGTGCCAGCAGCTTAGCGAGAGTCACAGATACGCAGTATTTT. Protein: CASSLARVTDTQYF. V gene TRBV7-9 combines with J gene TRBJ2-3; D uncertain. CDR3 size: 14 residues. V lost 0 bases and J lost 2, with 6 bases in between. From germline, CDR1 is SEHNR and CDR2 FQNEAQ (reference sequence).

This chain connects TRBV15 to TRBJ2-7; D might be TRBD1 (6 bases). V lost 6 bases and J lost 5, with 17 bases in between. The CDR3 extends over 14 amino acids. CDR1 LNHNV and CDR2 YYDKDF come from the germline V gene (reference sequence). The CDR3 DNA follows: TGTGCCACCAGTTGGACGGACAGTTCTGACGAGCAGTACTTC. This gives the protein CATSWTDSSDEQYF.

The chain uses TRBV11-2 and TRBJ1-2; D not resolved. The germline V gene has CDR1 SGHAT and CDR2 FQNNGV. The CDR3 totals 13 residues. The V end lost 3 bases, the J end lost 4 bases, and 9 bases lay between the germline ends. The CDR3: CASSFPRSYGYTF. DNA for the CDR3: TGTGCCAGCAGCTTCCCTAGGAGCTATGGCTACACCTTC.

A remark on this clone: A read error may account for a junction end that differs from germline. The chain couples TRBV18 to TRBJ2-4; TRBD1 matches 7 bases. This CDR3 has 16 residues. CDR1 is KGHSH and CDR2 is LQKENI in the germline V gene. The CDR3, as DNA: TGTGCCAGCTCACCCTGGGACAGCCCGACCAAAAACATTCAGTGCTTC. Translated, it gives CASSPWDSPTKNIQCF.

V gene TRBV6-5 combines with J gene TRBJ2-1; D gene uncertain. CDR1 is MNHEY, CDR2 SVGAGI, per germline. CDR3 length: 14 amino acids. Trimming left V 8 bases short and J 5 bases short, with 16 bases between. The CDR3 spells CASGRGTENNEQFF. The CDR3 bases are TGTGCCAGCGGCCGTGGCACAGAGAACAATGAGCAGTTCTTC.

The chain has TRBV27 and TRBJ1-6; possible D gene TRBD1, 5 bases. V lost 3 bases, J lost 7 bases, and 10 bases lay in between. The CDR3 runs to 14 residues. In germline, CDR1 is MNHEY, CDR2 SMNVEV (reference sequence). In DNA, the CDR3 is TGTGCCAGCAGTTTGCGGGACGGGAATTCACCCCTCCACTTT. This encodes CASSLRDGNSPLHF.

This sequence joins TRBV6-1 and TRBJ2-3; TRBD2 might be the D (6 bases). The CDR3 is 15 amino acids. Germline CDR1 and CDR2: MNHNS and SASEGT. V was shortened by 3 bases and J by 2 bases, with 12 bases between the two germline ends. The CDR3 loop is CASSEGSGSTDTQYF. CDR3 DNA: TGTGCCAGCAGTGAGGGAAGCGGGTCCACAGATACGCAGTATTTT.

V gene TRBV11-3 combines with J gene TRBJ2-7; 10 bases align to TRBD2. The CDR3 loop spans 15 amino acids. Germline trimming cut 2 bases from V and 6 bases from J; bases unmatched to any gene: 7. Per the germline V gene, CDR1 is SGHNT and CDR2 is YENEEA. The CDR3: CASSLPGLAYSEQYF. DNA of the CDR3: TGTGCCAGCAGCTTACCGGGACTAGCGTACTCCGAGCAGTACTTC.

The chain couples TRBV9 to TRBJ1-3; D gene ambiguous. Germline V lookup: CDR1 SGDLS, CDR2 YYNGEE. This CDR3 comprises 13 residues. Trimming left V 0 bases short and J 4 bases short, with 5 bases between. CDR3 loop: CASSVDGGNTIYF. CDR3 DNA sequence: TGTGCCAGCAGCGTAGACGGGGGAAACACCATATATTTT.

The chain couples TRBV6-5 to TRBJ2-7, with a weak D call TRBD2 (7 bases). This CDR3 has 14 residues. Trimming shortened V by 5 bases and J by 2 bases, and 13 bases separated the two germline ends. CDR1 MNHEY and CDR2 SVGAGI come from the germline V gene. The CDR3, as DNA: TGTGCCAGCAGTCCGGGGGGCAGGGCCTACGAGCAGTACTTC. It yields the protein CASSPGGRAYEQYF.

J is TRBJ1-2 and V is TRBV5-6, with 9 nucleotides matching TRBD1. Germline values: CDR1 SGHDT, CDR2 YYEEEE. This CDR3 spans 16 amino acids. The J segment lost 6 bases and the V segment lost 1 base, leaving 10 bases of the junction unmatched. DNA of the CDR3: TGTGCCAGCAGCTTGCTATGGACAGGGGCCCCGGATGGCTACACCTTC. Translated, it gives CASSLLWTGAPDGYTF.

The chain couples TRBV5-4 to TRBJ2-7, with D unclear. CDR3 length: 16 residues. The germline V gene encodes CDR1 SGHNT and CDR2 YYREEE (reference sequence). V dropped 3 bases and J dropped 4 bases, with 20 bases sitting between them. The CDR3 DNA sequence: TGTGCCAGCAGCTCTCTCGGGTCCCAGCGATTGTACGAGCAGTACTTC. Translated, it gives CASSSLGSQRLYEQYF.

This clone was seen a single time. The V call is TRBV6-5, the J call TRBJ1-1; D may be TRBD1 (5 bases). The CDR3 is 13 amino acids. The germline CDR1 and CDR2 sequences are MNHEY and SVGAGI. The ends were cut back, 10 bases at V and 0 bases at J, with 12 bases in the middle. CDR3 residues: CAIDQGMNTEAFF. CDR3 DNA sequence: TGTGCCATAGACCAGGGAATGAACACTGAAGCTTTCTTT.

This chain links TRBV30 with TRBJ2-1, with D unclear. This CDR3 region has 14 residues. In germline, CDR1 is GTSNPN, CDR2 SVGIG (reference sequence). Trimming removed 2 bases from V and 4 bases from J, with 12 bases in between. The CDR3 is CAWSSLDRYNEQFF. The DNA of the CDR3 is TGTGCCTGGAGTAGTCTAGATCGGTACAATGAGCAGTTCTTC. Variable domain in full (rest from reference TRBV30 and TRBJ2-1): SQTIHQWPATLVQPVGSPLSLECTVEGTSNPNLYWYRQAAGRGLQLLFYSVGIGQISSEVPQNLSASRPQDRQFILSSKKLLLSDSGFYLCAWSSLDRYNEQFFGPGTRLTVL.